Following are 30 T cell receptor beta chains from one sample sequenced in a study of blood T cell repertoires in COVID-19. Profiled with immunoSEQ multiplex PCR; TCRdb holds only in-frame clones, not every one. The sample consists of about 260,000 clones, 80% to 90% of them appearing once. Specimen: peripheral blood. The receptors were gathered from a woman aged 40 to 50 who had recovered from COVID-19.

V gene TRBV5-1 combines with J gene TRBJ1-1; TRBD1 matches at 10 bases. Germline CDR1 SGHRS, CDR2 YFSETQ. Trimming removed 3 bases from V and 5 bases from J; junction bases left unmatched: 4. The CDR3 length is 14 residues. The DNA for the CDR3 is TGCGCCAGCAGCTGGACAGGGGGTGGGACTGAAGCTTTCTTT. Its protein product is CASSWTGGGTEAFF.

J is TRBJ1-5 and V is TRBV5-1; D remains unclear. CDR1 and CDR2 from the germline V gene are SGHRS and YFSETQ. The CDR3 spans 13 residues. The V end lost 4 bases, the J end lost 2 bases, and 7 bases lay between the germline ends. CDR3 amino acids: CASSPRGNQPQHF. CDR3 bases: TGCGCCAGCAGCCCTCGGGGCAATCAGCCCCAGCATTTT.

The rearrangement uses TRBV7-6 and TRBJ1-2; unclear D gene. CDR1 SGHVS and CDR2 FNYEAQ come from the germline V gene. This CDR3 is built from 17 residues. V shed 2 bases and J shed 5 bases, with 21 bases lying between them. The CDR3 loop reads CASSLFSQPQAGYGYTF. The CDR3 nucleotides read TGTGCCAGCAGCTTATTCTCGCAGCCCCAGGCTGGGTATGGCTACACCTTC.

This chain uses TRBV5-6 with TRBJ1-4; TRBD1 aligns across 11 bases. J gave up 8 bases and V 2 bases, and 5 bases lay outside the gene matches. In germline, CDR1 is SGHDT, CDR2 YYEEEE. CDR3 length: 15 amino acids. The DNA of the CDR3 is TGTGCCAGCAGCTTTGAGGGGACAGGGGGGGAAAAACTGTTTTTT. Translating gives CASSFEGTGGEKLFF.

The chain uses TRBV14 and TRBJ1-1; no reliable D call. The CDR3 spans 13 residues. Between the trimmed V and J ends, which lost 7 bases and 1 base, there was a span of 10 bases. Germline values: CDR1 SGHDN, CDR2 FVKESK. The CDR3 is CASTRAWNTEAFF. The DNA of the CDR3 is TGTGCCAGCACGAGGGCTTGGAACACTGAAGCTTTCTTT.

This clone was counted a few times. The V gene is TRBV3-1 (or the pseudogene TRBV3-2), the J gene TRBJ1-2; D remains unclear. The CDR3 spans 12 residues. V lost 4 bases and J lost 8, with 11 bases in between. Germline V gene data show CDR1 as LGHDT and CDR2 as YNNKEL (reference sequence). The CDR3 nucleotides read TGTGCCAGCAGCCCAGGTGTTTCGGGCTACACCTTC. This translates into CASSPGVSGYTF.

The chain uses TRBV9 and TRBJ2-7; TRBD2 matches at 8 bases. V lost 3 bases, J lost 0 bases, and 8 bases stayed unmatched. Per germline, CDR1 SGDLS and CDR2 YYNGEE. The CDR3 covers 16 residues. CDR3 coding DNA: TGTGCCAGCAGCGCCGGCGGGGGGACTAGCTCCTACGAGCAGTACTTC. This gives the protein CASSAGGGTSSYEQYF.

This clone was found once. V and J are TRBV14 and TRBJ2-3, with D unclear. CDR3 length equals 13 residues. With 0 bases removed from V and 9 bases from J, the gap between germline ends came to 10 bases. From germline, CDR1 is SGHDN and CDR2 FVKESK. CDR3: CASSQDSSRTQYF. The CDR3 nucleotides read TGTGCCAGCAGCCAAGATAGTAGCAGAACGCAGTATTTT.

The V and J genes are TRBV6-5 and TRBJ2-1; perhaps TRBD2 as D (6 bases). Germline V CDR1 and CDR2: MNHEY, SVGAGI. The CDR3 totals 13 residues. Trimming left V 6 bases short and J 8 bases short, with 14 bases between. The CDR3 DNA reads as TGTGCCAGCAGAACGGACTACCGGGATGAGCAGTTCTTC. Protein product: CASRTDYRDEQFF.

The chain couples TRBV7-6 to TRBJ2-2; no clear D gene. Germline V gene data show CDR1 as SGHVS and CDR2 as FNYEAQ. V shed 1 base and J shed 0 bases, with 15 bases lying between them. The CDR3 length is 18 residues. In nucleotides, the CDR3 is TGTGCCAGCAGCTTAGTTCCGCCAAAAGACACGAACACCGGGGAGCTGTTTTTT. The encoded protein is CASSLVPPKDTNTGELFF.

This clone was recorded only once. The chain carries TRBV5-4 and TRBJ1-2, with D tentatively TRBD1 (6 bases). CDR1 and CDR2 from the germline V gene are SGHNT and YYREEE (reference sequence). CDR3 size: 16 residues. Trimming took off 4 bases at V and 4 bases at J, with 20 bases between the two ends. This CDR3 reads CASSRPTGMAGYGYTF. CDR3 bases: TGTGCCAGCAGCCGTCCCACAGGGATGGCTGGCTATGGCTACACCTTC.

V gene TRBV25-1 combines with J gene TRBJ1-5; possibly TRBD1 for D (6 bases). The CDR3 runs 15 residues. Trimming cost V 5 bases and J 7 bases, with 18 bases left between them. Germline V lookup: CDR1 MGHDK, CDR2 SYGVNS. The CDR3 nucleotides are TGTGCCAGCAGTCAAGGTACTGGGGGCAGGCAGCCCCAGCATTTT. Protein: CASSQGTGGRQPQHF.

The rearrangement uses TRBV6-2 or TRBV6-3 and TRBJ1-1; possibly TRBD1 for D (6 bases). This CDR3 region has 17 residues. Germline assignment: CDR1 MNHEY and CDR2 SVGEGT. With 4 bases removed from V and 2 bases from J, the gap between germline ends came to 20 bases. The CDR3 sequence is CASSFDSRGRGNTEAFF. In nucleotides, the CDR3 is TGTGCCAGCAGTTTCGACTCGAGAGGCAGGGGTAACACTGAAGCTTTCTTT.

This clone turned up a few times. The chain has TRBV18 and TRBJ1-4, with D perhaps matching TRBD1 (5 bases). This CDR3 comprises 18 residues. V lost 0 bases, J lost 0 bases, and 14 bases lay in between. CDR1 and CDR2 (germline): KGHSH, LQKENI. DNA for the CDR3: TGTGCCAGCTCACCACCACTCGGGGGGGGAGCAACTAATGAAAAACTGTTTTTT. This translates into CASSPPLGGGATNEKLFF. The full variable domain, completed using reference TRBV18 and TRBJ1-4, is NAGVMQNPRHLVRRRGQEARLRCSPMKGHSHVYWYRQLPEEGLKFMVYLQKENIIDESGMPKERFSAEFPKEGPSILRIQQVVRGDSAAYFCASSPPLGGGATNEKLFFGSGTQLSVL.

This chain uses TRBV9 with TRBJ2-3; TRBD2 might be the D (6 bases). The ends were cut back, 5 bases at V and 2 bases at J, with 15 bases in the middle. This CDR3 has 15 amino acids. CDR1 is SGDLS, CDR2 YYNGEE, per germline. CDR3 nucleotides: TGTGCCAGCAGGAAACGGGACTCCTACACAGATACGCAGTATTTT. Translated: CASRKRDSYTDTQYF.

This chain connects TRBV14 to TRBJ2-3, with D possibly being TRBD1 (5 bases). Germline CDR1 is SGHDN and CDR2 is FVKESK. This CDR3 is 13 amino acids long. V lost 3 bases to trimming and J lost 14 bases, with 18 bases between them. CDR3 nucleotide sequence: TGTGCCAGCAGCCAGAATATGGACAACTGGCGGTATTTT. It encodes CASSQNMDNWRYF.

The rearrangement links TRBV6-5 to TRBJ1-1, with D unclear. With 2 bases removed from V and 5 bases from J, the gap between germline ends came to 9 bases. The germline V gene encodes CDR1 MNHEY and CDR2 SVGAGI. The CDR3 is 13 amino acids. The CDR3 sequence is CASSYNPETEAFF. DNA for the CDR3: TGTGCCAGCAGTTACAACCCGGAGACTGAAGCTTTCTTT.

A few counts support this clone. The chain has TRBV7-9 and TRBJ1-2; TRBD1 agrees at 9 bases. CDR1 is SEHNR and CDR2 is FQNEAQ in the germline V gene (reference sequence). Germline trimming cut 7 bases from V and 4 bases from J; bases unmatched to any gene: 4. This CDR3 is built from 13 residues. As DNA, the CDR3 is TGTGCCAGCACCCAGACAGGGGGCTATGGCTACACCTTC. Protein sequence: CASTQTGGYGYTF.

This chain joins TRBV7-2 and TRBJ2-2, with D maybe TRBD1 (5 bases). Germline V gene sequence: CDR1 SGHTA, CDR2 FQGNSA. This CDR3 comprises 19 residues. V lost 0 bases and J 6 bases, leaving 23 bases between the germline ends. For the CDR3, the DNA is TGTGCCAGCAGCTTAGCGAGTGTTTACGGCAGGGATGGGGCCGGGGAGCTGTTTTTT. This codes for CASSLASVYGRDGAGELFF.

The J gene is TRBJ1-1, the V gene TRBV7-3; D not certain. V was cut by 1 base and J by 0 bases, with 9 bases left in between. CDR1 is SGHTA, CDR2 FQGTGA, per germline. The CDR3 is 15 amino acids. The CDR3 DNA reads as TGTGCCAGCAGCTTAATTGGTTACATGAACACTGAAGCTTTCTTT. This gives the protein CASSLIGYMNTEAFF.

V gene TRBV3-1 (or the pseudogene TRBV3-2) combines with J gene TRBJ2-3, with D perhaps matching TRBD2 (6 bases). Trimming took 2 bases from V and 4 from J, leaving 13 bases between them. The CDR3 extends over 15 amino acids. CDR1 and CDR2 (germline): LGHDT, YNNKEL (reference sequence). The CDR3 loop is CASSQNGGGADTQYF. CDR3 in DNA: TGTGCCAGCAGCCAAAACGGAGGCGGGGCAGATACGCAGTATTTT.

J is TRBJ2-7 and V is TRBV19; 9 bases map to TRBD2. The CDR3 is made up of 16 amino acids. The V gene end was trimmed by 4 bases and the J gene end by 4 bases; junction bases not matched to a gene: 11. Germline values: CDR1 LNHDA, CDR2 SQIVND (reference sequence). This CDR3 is CASSKVAAGGPYEQYF. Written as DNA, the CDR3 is TGTGCCAGTAGTAAGGTTGCGGCGGGGGGGCCTTACGAGCAGTACTTC.

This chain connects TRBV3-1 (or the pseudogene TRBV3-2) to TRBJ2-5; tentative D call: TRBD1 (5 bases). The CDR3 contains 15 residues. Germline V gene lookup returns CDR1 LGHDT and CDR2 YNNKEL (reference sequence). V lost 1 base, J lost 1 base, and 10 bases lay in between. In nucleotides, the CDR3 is TGTGCCAGCAGCCAAGGGTGGGGCGTCCAAGAGACCCAGTACTTC. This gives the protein CASSQGWGVQETQYF.

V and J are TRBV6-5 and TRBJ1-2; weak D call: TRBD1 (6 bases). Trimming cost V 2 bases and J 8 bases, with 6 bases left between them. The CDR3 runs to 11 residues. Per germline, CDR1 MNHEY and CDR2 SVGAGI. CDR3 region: CASSYQGGYTF. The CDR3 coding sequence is TGTGCCAGCAGTTACCAGGGGGGCTACACCTTC.

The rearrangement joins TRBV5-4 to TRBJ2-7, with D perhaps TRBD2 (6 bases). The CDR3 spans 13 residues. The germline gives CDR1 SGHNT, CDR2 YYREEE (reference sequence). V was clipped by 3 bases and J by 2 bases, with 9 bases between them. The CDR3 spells CASSWAGPYEQYF. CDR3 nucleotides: TGTGCCAGCAGCTGGGCGGGACCCTACGAGCAGTACTTC. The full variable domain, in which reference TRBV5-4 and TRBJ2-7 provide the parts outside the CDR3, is ETGVTQSPTHLIKTRGQQVTLRCSSQSGHNTVSWYQQALGQGPQFIFQYYREEENGRGNFPPRFSGLQFPNYSSELNVNALELDDSALYLCASSWAGPYEQYFGPGTRLTVT.

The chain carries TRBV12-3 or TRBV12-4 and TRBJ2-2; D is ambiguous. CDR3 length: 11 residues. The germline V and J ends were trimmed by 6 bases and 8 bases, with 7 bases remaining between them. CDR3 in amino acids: CASSKTGELFF. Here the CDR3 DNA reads TGTGCCAGCAGCAAAACTGGGGAGCTGTTTTTT.

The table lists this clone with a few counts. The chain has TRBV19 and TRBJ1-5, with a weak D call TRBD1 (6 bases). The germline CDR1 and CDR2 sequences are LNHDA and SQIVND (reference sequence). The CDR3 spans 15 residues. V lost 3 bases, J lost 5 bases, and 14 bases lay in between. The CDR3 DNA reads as TGTGCCAGTAGTATCGCGGCCAGGGGAGATCAGCCCCAGCATTTT. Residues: CASSIAARGDQPQHF. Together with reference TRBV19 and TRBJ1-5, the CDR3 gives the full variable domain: DGGITQSPKYLFRKEGQNVTLSCEQNLNHDAMYWYRQDPGQGLRLIYYSQIVNDFQKGDIAEGYSVSREKKESFPLTVTSAQKNPTAFYLCASSIAARGDQPQHFGDGTRLSIL.

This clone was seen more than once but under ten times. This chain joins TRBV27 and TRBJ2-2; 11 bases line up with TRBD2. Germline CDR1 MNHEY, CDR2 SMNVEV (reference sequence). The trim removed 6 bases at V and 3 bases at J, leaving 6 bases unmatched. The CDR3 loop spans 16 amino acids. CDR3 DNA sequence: TGTGCCAGCAGCCCACTAGCGGGGGACGACACCGGGGAGCTGTTTTTT. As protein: CASSPLAGDDTGELFF.

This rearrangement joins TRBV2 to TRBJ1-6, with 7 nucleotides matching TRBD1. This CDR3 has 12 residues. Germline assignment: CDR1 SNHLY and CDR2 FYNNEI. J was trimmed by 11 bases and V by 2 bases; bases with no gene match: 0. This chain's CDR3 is CASSEQGAPLHF. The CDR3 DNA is TGTGCCAGCAGTGAACAGGGGGCACCCCTCCACTTT.

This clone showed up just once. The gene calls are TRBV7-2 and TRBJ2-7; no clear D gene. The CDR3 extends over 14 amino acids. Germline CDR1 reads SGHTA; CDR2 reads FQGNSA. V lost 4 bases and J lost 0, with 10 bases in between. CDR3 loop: CASSSYSSSYEQYF. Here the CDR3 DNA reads TGTGCCAGCAGCTCCTACAGTAGCTCCTACGAGCAGTACTTC.